This is a list of T cell receptor beta chains from one sample in a study of resident and recirculating memory T cells in vitiligo. The table came from immunoSEQ multiplex PCR; TCRdb's copy has only in-frame clones and leaves some out. The profile covers around 76,000 clones, with more than 85% appearing a single time and over 4.5% taken by the ten largest. The sequencing input was blood. The receptor set was obtained from a male donor with vitiligo. Each CDR3 is given with its conserved first and last residue. Each record gives: V gene, J gene, CDR3 protein.

TRBV7-3	TRBJ2-7	CASSLTRGSRQYF
TRBV5-6	TRBJ1-4	CASSSQGYNEKLFF
TRBV2	TRBJ2-3	CASSAGTGGGTDTQYF
TRBV13	TRBJ2-5	CASSLGSGGRETQYF
TRBV7-9	TRBJ2-7	CASSSLGTGATGFEQYF
TRBV6-1	TRBJ1-5	CASGDRGDQPQHF
TRBV29-1	TRBJ1-2	CSVPGDAVKGYTF
TRBV28	TRBJ1-2	CASSFADYGYTF
TRBV19	TRBJ2-1	CASSSIASSYNEQFF
TRBV5-4	TRBJ1-4	CASSDPGTGYSNEKLFF
TRBV7-2	TRBJ1-1	CASSLASTGGNTEAFF
TRBV5-1	TRBJ2-5	CASSLGQGRGETQYF
TRBV6-5	TRBJ1-1	CASRPEGGNTEAFF
TRBV13	TRBJ1-2	CASSFTQTGFTF
TRBV30	TRBJ1-5	CAWRPGTGGNQPQHF
TRBV4-1	TRBJ2-7	CASSAGQGPLEQYF
TRBV5-1	TRBJ2-5	CASSWGTGWETQYF